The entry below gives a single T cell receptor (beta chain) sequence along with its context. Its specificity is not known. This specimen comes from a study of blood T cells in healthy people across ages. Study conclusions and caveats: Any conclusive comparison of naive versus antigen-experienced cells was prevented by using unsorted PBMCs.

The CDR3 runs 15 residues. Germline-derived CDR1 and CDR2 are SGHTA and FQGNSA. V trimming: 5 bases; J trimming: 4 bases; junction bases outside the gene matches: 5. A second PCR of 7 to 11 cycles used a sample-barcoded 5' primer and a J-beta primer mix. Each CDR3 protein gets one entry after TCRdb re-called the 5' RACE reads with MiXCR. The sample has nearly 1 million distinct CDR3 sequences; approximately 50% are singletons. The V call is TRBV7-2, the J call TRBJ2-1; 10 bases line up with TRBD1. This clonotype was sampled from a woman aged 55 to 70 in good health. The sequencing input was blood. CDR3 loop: CASSVDRGLYNEQFF. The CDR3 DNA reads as TGTGCCAGCAGCGTCGACAGGGGGCTATACAATGAGCAGTTCTTC.